The next 5 T cell receptor beta chains were all read from a single sample in a study of cytomegalovirus exposure and HLA in healthy donors. The PCR had 60 Vbeta and 13 Jbeta primers. Produced via immunoSEQ multiplex PCR; TCRdb's table is partial and in-frame only. The profile shows around 130,000 clones, about 80% of them singletons. Sample: PBMCs. The origin of the receptors is a woman aged 40 to 50 in good health and CMV-seronegative.

The CDR3 loop is CASSTGQLDSGNTIYF. CDR3 DNA sequence: TGTGCCAGCAGCACCGGACAGCTTGACTCTGGAAACACCATATATTTT. J is TRBJ1-3 and V is TRBV5-4, with a possible D match to TRBD1 (6 bases). The V gene's germline CDR1 is SGHNT and CDR2 YYREEE (reference sequence). V lost 4 bases, J lost 0 bases, and 14 bases lay in between. The CDR3 has 16 residues.

The rearrangement links TRBV7-3 to TRBJ2-3; TRBD1 matches at 8 bases. The CDR3 runs 13 residues. With 5 bases clipped from V and 7 bases from J, the junction kept 5 bases outside the gene matches. CDR1 SGHTA and CDR2 FQGTGA come from the germline V gene. CDR3 in DNA: TGTGCCAGCAGCCAGGGGGCGCGTTATACGCAGTATTTT. Translating gives CASSQGARYTQYF.

The chain is built from TRBV5-6 and TRBJ2-1; TRBD2 aligns across 9 bases. CDR3 length: 16 amino acids. V was clipped by 4 bases and J by 7 bases; unmatched bases: 12. The germline gives CDR1 SGHDT, CDR2 YYEEEE. The chain's CDR3 is CASSPVGSGRGNEQFF. DNA of the CDR3: TGTGCCAGCAGCCCCGTAGGTAGCGGGAGAGGTAATGAGCAGTTCTTC.

This chain links TRBV29-1 with TRBJ1-4, with D uncertain. This CDR3 has 14 amino acids. Trimming took 2 bases from V and 3 from J, leaving 10 bases between them. Looked up from germline, CDR1 is SQVTM and CDR2 is ANQGSEA. CDR3 sequence reads: CSVESRAANEKLFF. The CDR3, as DNA: TGCAGCGTTGAATCGCGGGCGGCTAATGAAAAACTGTTTTTT.

In regard to this clone: Germline and junction disagree at one end, which may indicate a read error. The chain joins TRBV4-1 to TRBJ1-4; the match to TRBD1 covers 7 bases. Germline CDR1 reads MGHRA; CDR2 reads YSYEKL. This CDR3 has 15 amino acids. CDR3 DNA: TGCTCCAGCAGCCAAGATACAGGGGTTAATGAAAAACTGTTTTTT. It codes for CSSSQDTGVNEKLFF.